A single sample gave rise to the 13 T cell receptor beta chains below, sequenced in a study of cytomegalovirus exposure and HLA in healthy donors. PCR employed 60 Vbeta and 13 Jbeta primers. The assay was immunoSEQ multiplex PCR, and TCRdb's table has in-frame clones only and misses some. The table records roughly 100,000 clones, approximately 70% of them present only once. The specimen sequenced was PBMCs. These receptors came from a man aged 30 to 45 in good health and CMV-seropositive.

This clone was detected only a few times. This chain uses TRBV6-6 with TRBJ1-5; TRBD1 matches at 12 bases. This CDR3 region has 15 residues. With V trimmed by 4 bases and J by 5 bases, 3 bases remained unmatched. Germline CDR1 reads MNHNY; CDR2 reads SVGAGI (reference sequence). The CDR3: CASSSGTGGHQPQHF. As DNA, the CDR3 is TGTGCCAGCAGTTCCGGGACAGGGGGCCATCAGCCCCAGCATTTT.

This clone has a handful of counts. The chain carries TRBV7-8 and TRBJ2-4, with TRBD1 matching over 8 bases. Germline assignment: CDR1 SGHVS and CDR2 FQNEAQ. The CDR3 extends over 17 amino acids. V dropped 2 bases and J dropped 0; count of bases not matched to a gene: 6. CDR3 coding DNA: TGTGCCAGCAGCTTATATCGGACAGGGCTAGCCAAAAACATTCAGTACTTC. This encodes CASSLYRTGLAKNIQYF.

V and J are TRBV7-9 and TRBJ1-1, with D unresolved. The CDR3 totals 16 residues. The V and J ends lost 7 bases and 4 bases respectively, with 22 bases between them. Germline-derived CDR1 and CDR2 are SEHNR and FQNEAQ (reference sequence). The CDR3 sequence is CASIPGGARTSTEAFF. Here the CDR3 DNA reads TGTGCCAGCATCCCAGGAGGCGCGAGAACCAGCACTGAAGCTTTCTTT.

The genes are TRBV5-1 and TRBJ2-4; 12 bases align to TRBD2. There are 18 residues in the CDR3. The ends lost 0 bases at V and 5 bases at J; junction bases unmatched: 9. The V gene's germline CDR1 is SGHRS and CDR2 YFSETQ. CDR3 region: CASSLDRTSGAFENIQYF. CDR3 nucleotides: TGCGCCAGCAGCTTGGACAGGACTAGCGGGGCGTTTGAAAACATTCAGTACTTC. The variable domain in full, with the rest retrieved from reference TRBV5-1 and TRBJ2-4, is KAGVTQTPRYLIKTRGQQVTLSCSPISGHRSVSWYQQTPGQGLQFLFEYFSETQRNKGNFPGRFSGRQFSNSRSEMNVSTLELGDSALYLCASSLDRTSGAFENIQYFGAGTRLSVL.

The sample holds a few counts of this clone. The CDR3 sequence is CASSQTAGAGSYNEQFF. DNA of the CDR3: TGCGCCAGCAGCCAAACCGCGGGGGCCGGCTCCTACAATGAGCAGTTCTTC. The chain couples TRBV4-1 to TRBJ2-1; D is possibly TRBD2 (7 bases). This CDR3 contains 17 residues. Trimming took off 2 bases at V and 0 bases at J, with 14 bases between the two ends. Looked up from germline, CDR1 is MGHRA and CDR2 is YSYEKL.

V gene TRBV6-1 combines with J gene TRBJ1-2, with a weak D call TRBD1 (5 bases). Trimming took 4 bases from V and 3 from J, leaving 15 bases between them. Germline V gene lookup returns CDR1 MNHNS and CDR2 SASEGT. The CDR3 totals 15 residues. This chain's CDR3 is CASSAGGIYDYGYTF. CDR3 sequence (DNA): TGTGCCAGCAGTGCCGGGGGGATTTACGACTATGGCTACACCTTC.

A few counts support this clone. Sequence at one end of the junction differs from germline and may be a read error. The CDR3 DNA reads TGTGCCAGCAGCCTACCGACAGCCCTCCTAACTGGAGCTTTCTTT. This translates into CASSLPTALLTGAFF. This sequence joins TRBV6-5 and TRBJ1-1, with a possible D match to TRBD1 (5 bases). The germline gives CDR1 MNHEY, CDR2 SVGAGI. This CDR3 region has 15 residues.

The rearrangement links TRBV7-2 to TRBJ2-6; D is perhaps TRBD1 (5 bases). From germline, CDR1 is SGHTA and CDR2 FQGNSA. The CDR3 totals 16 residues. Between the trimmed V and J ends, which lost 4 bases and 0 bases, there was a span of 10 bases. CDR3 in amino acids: CASSSDNASGANVLTF. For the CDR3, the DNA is TGTGCCAGCAGCTCGGACAACGCCTCTGGGGCCAACGTCCTGACTTTC.

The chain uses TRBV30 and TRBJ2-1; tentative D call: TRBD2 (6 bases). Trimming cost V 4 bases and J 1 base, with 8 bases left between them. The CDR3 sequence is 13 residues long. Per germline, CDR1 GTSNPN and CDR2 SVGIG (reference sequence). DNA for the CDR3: TGTGCCTGGAACCGGGGGTCCTACAATGAGCAGTTCTTC. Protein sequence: CAWNRGSYNEQFF.

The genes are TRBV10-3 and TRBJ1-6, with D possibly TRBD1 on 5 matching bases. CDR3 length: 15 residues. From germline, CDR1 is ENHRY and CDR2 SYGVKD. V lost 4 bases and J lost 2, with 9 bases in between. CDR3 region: CAISARGAYNSPLHF. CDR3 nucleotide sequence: TGTGCCATCAGTGCTCGGGGGGCCTATAATTCACCCCTCCACTTT.

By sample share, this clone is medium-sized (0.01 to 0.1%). In nucleotides, the CDR3 is TGTGCCAGCAGCTTGACAGGGGTGGACTACGAGCAGTACTTC. It encodes CASSLTGVDYEQYF. The V gene is TRBV7-9, the J gene TRBJ2-7, with 8 nucleotides matching TRBD1. Germline lookup yields CDR1 SEHNR and CDR2 FQNEAQ (reference sequence). V lost 3 bases to trimming and J lost 3 bases; unmatched junction nucleotides: 4. This CDR3 region has 14 residues.

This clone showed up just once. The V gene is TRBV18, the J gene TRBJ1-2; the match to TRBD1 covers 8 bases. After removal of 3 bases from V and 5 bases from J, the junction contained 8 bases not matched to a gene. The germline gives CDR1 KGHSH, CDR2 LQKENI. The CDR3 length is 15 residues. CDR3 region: CASSPGQGMRYGYTF. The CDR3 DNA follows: TGTGCCAGCTCACCCGGACAGGGAATGAGATATGGCTACACCTTC.

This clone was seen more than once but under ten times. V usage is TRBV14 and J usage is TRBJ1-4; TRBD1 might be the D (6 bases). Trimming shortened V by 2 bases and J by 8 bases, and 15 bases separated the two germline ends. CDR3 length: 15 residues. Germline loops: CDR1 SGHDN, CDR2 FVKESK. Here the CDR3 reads CASSQFRGNGEKLFF. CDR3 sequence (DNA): TGTGCCAGCAGCCAATTCAGGGGCAATGGGGAAAAACTGTTTTTT.